This T cell receptor beta chain was observed in a study of blood T cells in healthy people across ages. Study details: In model experiments, template switching was able to capture about one barcoded beta molecule for every two T cells that were present. Overall study results and limits: Using unsorted PBMCs precluded a conclusive naive versus antigen-experienced comparison.

Primers used in a second PCR of about 7 to 12 cycles were a sample-barcoded 5' primer and a J-beta primer mix. Any given sample supplied a minimum of 3 million CDR3-containing paired-end reads. TCRdb ran MiXCR on the 5' RACE reads and lists one entry per CDR3 protein. The sample lists about 970,000 distinct CDR3 sequences, roughly 51% seen once, with about a fifth in the top ten. Samples each yielded at least 6 micrograms of total RNA. This CDR3 is 12 amino acids long. In germline, CDR1 is GTSNPN, CDR2 SVGIG (reference sequence). V gave up 7 bases and J gave up 0 bases; unmatched junction bases: 1. As concerns this clonotype: Its antigen is unknown.

Sequenced: blood. The chain links TRBV30 to TRBJ2-7; 9 bases are a match to TRBD2. The source of this sequence is a woman in her sixties or seventies in good health. The CDR3 loop is CALTSGSYEQYF. DNA of the CDR3: TGTGCCTTGACTAGCGGCTCCTACGAGCAGTACTTC. Together with reference TRBV30 and TRBJ2-7, the CDR3 gives the full variable domain: SQTIHQWPATLVQPVGSPLSLECTVEGTSNPNLYWYRQAAGRGLQLLFYSVGIGQISSEVPQNLSASRPQDRQFILSSKKLLLSDSGFYLCALTSGSYEQYFGPGTRLTVT.